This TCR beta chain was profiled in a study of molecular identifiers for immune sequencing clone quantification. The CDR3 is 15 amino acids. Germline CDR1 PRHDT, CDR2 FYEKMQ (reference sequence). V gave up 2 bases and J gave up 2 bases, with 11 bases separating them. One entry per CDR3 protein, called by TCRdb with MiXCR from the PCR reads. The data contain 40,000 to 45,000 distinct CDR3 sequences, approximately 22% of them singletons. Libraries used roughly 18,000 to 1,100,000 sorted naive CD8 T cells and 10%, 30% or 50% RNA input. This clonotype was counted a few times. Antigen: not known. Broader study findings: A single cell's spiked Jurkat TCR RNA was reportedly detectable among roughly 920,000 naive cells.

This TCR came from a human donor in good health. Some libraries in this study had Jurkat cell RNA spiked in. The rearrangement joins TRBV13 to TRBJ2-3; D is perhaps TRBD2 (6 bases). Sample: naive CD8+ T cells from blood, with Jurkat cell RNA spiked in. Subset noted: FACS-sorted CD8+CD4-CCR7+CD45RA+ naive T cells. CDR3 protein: CASSLRGGDTDTQYF. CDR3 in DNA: TGTGCCAGCAGCTTAAGGGGCGGGGACACAGATACGCAGTATTTT.